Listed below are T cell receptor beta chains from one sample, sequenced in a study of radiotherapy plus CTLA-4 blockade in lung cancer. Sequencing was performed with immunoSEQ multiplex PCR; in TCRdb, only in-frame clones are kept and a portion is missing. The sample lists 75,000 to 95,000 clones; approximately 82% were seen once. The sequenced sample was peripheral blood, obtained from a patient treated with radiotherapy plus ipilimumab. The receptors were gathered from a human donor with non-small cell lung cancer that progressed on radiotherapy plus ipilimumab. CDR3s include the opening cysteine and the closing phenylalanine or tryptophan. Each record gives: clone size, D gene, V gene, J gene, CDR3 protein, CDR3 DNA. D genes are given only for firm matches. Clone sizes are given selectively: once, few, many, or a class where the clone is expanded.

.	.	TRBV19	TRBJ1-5	CASSFRVGNQPQHF	TGTGCCAGTAGTTTTAGGGTTGGCAATCAGCCCCAGCATTTT
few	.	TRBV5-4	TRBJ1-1	CASSLWVGVATEAFF	TGTGCCAGCAGCTTGTGGGTTGGTGTTGCCACTGAAGCTTTCTTT
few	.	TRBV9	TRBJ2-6	CASSVVNGAGANVLTF	TGTGCCAGCAGCGTAGTTAATGGGGCGGGGGCCAACGTCCTGACTTTC
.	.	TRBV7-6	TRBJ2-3	CASSLAPSTDTQYF	TGTGCCAGCAGCTTAGCTCCTAGCACAGATACGCAGTATTTT
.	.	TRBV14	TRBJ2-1	CASSQDLGYDNEQFF	TGTGCCAGCAGCCAAGACCTTGGGTACGACAATGAGCAGTTCTTC
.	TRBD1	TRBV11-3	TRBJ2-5	CASSLGGQAAGETQYF	TGTGCCAGCAGCTTAGGGGGACAGGCCGCGGGGGAGACCCAGTACTTC
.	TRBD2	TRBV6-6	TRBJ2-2	CASSHRGGTNTGELFF	TGTGCCAGCAGCCACCGGGGGGGGACGAACACCGGGGAGCTGTTTTTT
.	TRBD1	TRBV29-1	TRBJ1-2	CSGGQGNRGYTF	TGCAGCGGAGGACAGGGAAATCGAGGCTACACCTTC
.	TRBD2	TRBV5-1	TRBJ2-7	CASSPRTGGEQYF	TGCGCCAGCAGTCCCCGTACGGGAGGCGAGCAGTACTTC
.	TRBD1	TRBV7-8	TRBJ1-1	CASSLDGTDTEAFF	TGTGCCAGCAGCTTAGATGGGACAGACACTGAAGCTTTCTTT
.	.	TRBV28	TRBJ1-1	CASSLRDDTEAFF	TGTGCCAGCAGTTTACGGGATGACACTGAAGCTTTCTTT
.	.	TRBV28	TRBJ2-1	CASSDGGLAYNEQFF	TGTGCCAGCAGTGATGGGGGTTTGGCCTACAATGAGCAGTTCTTC
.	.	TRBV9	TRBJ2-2	CASSRRQPGELFF	TGTGCCAGCAGCCGCCGACAGCCCGGGGAGCTGTTTTTT